The T cell receptor beta chain described here comes from a study of neurological immune-mediated disorders. Trimming removed 5 bases at V and 0 bases at J, with 8 bases between. This CDR3 contains 13 residues. Sequencing runs each yielded over 170 million TCR-beta sequences from 15-18 subjects. Each CDR3 protein gets one entry after TCRdb re-called the 5' RACE reads with MiXCR. The sample lists about 66,000 distinct CDR3 sequences, roughly 3.9% occurring once. This clonotype was detected many times. The sequence derives from a man aged 25 to 45 with multiple sclerosis. V gene TRBV12-3 or TRBV12-4 combines with J gene TRBJ2-7; D is unclear. The sample taken for sequencing was PBMCs. The CDR3 is CASSVTASYEQYF. CDR3 bases: TGTGCCAGCAGTGTGACTGCCTCCTACGAGCAGTACTTC.